The following is a TCR beta chain sequence with its context. Systemic immunosuppression or autoimmune disease history was grounds to exclude patients. Measured with immunoSEQ multiplex PCR; TCRdb has only the in-frame clones, and not every one. Here the sample spans some 86,000 clones, 80% to 95% being singletons. Germline CDR1 reads SQVTM; CDR2 reads ANQGSEA. V lost 2 bases, J lost 4 bases, and 1 base stayed unmatched. This CDR3 is 13 amino acids long. The data belong to a study of OX40 agonist ivuxolimab in advanced cancers. This specimen consisted of CD4+ or CD8+ T cells sorted from blood, obtained in a trial of the OX40 agonist ivuxolimab. This chain joins TRBV29-1 and TRBJ2-3; 9 nucleotides align to TRBD1. This TCR derives from an adult with an advanced solid tumor such as melanoma, head and neck, liver or kidney cancer. The CDR3 here is CSVERDRADTQYF. DNA for the CDR3: TGCAGCGTTGAAAGGGACAGGGCAGATACGCAGTATTTT.